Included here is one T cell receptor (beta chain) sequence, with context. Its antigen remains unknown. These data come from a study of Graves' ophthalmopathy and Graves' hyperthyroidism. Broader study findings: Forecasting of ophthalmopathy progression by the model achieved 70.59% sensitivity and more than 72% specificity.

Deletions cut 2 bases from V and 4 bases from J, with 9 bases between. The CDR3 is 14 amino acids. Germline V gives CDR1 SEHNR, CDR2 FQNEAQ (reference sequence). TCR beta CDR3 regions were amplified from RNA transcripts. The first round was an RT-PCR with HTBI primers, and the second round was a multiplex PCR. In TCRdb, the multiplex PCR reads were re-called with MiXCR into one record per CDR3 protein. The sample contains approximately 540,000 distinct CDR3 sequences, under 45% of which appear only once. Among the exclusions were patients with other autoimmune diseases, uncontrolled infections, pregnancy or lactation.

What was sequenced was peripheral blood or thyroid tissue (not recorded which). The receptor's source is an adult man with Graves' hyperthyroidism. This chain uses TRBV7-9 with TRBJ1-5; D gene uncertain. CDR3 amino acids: CASSLTGFNQPQHF. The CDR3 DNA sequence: TGTGCCAGCAGCTTAACGGGCTTTAATCAGCCCCAGCATTTT.